The clone carrying this T cell receptor beta chain appeared many times. Little can be read into the size of this beta chain, an off-target read in a library designed for alpha chains. The data originate from a study of spatial heterogeneity in lung cancer. Study as a whole: Within raw reads, each unique TCR and UMI combination appeared on average more than ten times.

Germline CDR1 and CDR2: WNHNN and SYGVQD (reference sequence). V shed 0 bases and J shed 4 bases, with 8 bases lying between them. The length of the CDR3 is 14 residues. Indicated time point: sample taken at primary tumor resection. Material for sequencing was whole RNA from tumor, nontumor lung or frozen PBMC, left unsorted. The approximately 79 donors had untreated early-stage non-small cell lung cancer. On each TCR cDNA molecule, a unique molecular identifier was present. TCRdb reprocessed the 5' RACE reads via MiXCR and lists one record per CDR3 protein. The sample consists of around 11,000 distinct CDR3 sequences, approximately 4% of them appearing once.

This sample comprised normal lung tissue next to the tumor, obtained at surgery. V usage is TRBV10-1 and J usage is TRBJ2-3, with no clear D. The receptor comes from a male donor with early-stage non-small cell lung cancer. The CDR3, as DNA: TGCGCCAGCAGTGAGTCGCCCCTTGCAGATACGCAGTATTTT. It encodes CASSESPLADTQYF.